This T cell receptor (beta chain) was recovered during a study of cytomegalovirus exposure and HLA in healthy donors. Across the study: The study placed over 65% of its 398 genotyped donors in the Caucasian-associated ancestry cluster.

Germline CDR1 is MGHDK and CDR2 is SYGVNS. Trimming shortened V by 9 bases and J by 6 bases, and 15 bases separated the two germline ends. The CDR3 length is 12 residues. Each donor was healthy, and each was a bone marrow donor. As for this clone: The antigen is not known.

This PCR relied on a set of 60 Vbeta primers and 13 Jbeta primers. Repertoires were generated with immunoSEQ multiplex PCR, while TCRdb's copy carries only in-frame clones and drops some. The sample lists some 110,000 clones; 74% were seen once. Study outcomes and limitations: When a later analysis compared HLA-associated TCR beta chains with equally common others, the HLA-associated chains turned out to be more clonally expanded and to have lower generation probabilities.

The chain carries TRBV25-1 and TRBJ2-7, with D hard to call. Sequencing was performed on PBMCs. The TCR comes from a woman in her forties or fifties in good health and CMV-seropositive. As DNA, the CDR3 is TGTGCCAGGCAATTGGCCCCAGGCGAGCAGTACTTC. It is translated as CARQLAPGEQYF.